This TCR beta chain was profiled in a study of response to subunit inactivated influenza vaccine. Trimming took off 0 bases at V and 2 bases at J, with 10 bases between the two ends. CDR1 MRHNA and CDR2 SNTAGT come from the germline V gene. The CDR3 runs to 15 residues. Each CDR3 protein is one row after TCRdb ran MiXCR on the RT-PCR reads. The sample comprises about 620,000 distinct CDR3 sequences, 10% to 15% of which are singletons, and 10% rests with the top ten. Sample: PBMCs from blood, taken on the day of vaccination. The receptor was derived from a man in his forties or fifties who received an inactivated influenza vaccine. This chain links TRBV6-4 with TRBJ2-5; perhaps D is TRBD1 or TRBD2 (5 bases each). CDR3 in DNA: TGTGCCAGCAGTGACTCGTATGGGGGACAAGAGACCCAGTACTTC. Protein product: CASSDSYGGQETQYF.